Following are 11 T cell receptor beta chains from one sample sequenced in a study of human thymus T cells. Corrective heart surgery yielded the resections from which the thymus tissue came. This table comes from immunoSEQ multiplex PCR, and its TCRdb copy is limited to in-frame clones, with some not included. The sample holds some 130,000 clones, about 93% seen once. The sample taken for sequencing was thymus tissue. The receptors originated from a boy under two years old with a congenital heart defect but otherwise immunologically healthy.

The CDR3 DNA reads as TGCGCCAGCAGCGAGGACAGGACATACAATGAGCAGTTCTTC. Amino acid sequence: CASSEDRTYNEQFF. The chain uses TRBV5-1 and TRBJ2-1; 7 positions agree with TRBD1. This CDR3 comprises 14 residues. From germline, CDR1 is SGHRS and CDR2 YFSETQ. V shed 4 bases, J shed 4 bases, and the junction held 5 bases outside the gene matches.

The rearrangement links TRBV7-6 to TRBJ2-3; 11 bases match TRBD2. Germline CDR1 is SGHVS and CDR2 is FNYEAQ. V was clipped by 2 bases and J by 4 bases; unmatched bases: 8. The CDR3 consists of 17 residues. The CDR3 is CASSLMLAGGSPDTQYF. The CDR3 coding sequence is TGTGCCAGCAGCTTAATGCTAGCGGGGGGCTCACCAGATACGCAGTATTTT.

The chain is built from TRBV19 and TRBJ2-1, with 10 bases that match TRBD2. V shed 7 bases, J shed 6 bases, and the junction held 12 bases outside the gene matches. Germline CDR1 and CDR2: LNHDA and SQIVND (reference sequence). The length of the CDR3 is 16 residues. For the CDR3, the DNA is TGTGCCAGTATAGCCTCCCTAGCGGGGGCCGGCAATGAGCAGTTCTTC. It is translated as CASIASLAGAGNEQFF.

This clone was picked up one time. V and J are TRBV9 and TRBJ1-2; the D is unclear. The ends were cut back, 1 base at V and 0 bases at J, with 4 bases in the middle. The CDR3 sequence is 13 residues long. The germline gives CDR1 SGDLS, CDR2 YYNGEE. CDR3 residues: CASSVNPNYGYTF. The CDR3 DNA reads as TGTGCCAGCAGCGTAAACCCTAACTATGGCTACACCTTC.

In its sample, this clone was seen once. The J gene is TRBJ2-1, the V gene TRBV4-1; TRBD1 is a possible D gene (6 bases). V was clipped by 0 bases and J by 6 bases, with 15 bases between them. This CDR3 contains 16 residues. CDR1 MGHRA and CDR2 YSYEKL come from the germline V gene. The CDR3 sequence: CASSQESRGHRNEQFF. The CDR3 coding sequence is TGCGCCAGCAGCCAAGAATCTCGGGGACACCGCAATGAGCAGTTCTTC.

The CDR3 spells CASSLAVRGDTYEQYF. CDR3 sequence (DNA): TGTGCCAGCAGTTTAGCGGTGCGGGGCGATACCTACGAGCAGTACTTC. The chain joins TRBV27 to TRBJ2-7; D perhaps matches TRBD2 (6 bases). CDR1 MNHEY and CDR2 SMNVEV come from the germline V gene (reference sequence). Trimming pared 2 bases from V and 2 bases from J, leaving 16 bases between. CDR3 length equals 16 residues.

J is TRBJ2-1 and V is TRBV4-3; 10 bases fit TRBD1. CDR3 length: 17 amino acids. In germline, CDR1 is LGHNA, CDR2 YSLEER. V was clipped by 0 bases and J by 3 bases; unmatched bases: 5. In nucleotides, the CDR3 is TGCGCCAGCAGCCAAGATAGGGACAGGGGATACTACAATGAGCAGTTCTTC. It encodes CASSQDRDRGYYNEQFF.

The rearrangement uses TRBV12-5 and TRBJ1-3, with TRBD1 matching over 8 bases. This CDR3 comprises 15 residues. V was pared by 0 bases and J by 4 bases, with 2 bases of the junction left unmatched. Germline assignment: CDR1 LGHNT and CDR2 FRNRAP. The DNA of the CDR3 is TGTGCTAGTGGTTTGGTCAGGGGGCCGGGAAACACCATATATTTT. It is translated as CASGLVRGPGNTIYF.

This clone occurred once. This chain connects TRBV19 to TRBJ1-6; D gene uncertain. From germline, CDR1 is LNHDA and CDR2 SQIVND (reference sequence). V was pared by 5 bases and J by 4 bases, with 6 bases between. The CDR3 length is 13 residues. The CDR3: CASSLSYNSPLHF. The CDR3 nucleotides read TGTGCCAGTAGTTTAAGTTATAATTCACCCCTCCACTTT.

The chain joins TRBV30 to TRBJ2-5, with D maybe TRBD2 (5 bases). The V and J ends lost 4 bases and 6 bases respectively, with 18 bases between them. The germline gives CDR1 GTSNPN, CDR2 SVGIG (reference sequence). The CDR3 is made up of 14 amino acids. The CDR3 DNA is TGTGCCTGGAATGGCGGGCCCTCCAAAAAGACCCAGTACTTC. Its translation: CAWNGGPSKKTQYF.

This clone has only one observation. Written as DNA, the CDR3 is TGTGCCAGCAGCAGAAAAAATCCGGGACAGGTACATTTGGACTATGGCTACACCTTC. It translates to CASSRKNPGQVHLDYGYTF. V usage is TRBV5-8 and J usage is TRBJ1-2; 8 bases align to TRBD1. Germline V gene lookup returns CDR1 SGHTS and CDR2 YDEGEE. The CDR3 covers 19 residues. V was pared by 4 bases and J by 3 bases, with 20 bases of the junction left unmatched.